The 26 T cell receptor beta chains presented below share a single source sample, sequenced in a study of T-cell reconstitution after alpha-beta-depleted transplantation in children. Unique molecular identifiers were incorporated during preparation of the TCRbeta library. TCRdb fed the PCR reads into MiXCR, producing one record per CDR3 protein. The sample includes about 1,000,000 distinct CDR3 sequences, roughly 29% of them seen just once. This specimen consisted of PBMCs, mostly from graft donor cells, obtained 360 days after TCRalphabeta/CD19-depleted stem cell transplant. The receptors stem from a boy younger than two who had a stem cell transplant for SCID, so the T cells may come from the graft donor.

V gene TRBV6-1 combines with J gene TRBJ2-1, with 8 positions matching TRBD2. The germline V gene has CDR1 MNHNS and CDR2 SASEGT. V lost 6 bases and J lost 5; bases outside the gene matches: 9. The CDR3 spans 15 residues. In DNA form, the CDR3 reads TGTGCCAGCAGCGTAGCGGGGATTCTCAACAATGAGCAGTTCTTC. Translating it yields CASSVAGILNNEQFF.

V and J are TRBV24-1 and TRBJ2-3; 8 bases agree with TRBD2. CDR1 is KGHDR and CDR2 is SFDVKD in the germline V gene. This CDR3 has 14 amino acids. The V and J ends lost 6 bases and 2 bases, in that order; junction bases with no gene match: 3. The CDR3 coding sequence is TGTGCCACCAGTTTCGGGGGGGCCACAGATACGCAGTATTTT. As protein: CATSFGGATDTQYF.

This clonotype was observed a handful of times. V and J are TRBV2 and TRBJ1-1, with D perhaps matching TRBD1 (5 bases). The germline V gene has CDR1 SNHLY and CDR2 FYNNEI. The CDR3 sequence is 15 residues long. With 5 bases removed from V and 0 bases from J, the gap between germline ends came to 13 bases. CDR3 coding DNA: TGTGCCAGCAGTAACGGGGGTGGAATGAACACTGAAGCTTTCTTT. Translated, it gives CASSNGGGMNTEAFF. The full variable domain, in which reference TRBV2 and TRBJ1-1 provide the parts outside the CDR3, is EPEVTQTPSHQVTQMGQEVILRCVPISNHLYFYWYRQILGQKVEFLVSFYNNEISEKSEIFDDQFSVERPDGSNFTLKIRSTKLEDSAMYFCASSNGGGMNTEAFFGQGTRLTVV.

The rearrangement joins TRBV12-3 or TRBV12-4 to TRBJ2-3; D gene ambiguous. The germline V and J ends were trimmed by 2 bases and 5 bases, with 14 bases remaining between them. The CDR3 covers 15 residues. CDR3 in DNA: TGTGCCAGCAGTTTAAAAGTCCCTCCACAAGATACGCAGTATTTT. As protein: CASSLKVPPQDTQYF.

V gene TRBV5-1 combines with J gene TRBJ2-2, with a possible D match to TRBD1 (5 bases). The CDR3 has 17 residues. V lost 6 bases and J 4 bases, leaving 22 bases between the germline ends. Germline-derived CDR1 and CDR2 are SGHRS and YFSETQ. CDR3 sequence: CASTPTPQGRFTGELFF. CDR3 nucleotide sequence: TGCGCCAGCACCCCTACCCCCCAGGGTAGGTTCACCGGGGAGCTGTTTTTT.

The chain's CDR3 is CASSREYTGTAYFQYF. CDR3 DNA sequence: TGTGCCAGCAGCCGCGAGTACACCGGGACGGCCTACTTTCAGTACTTC. This chain connects TRBV4-2 to TRBJ2-4; either TRBD1 or TRBD2 may fit D (5 bases each). The CDR3 length is 16 residues. CDR1 is LGHNA and CDR2 is YNFKEQ in the germline V gene. Trimming shortened V by 4 bases and J by 11 bases, and 24 bases separated the two germline ends.

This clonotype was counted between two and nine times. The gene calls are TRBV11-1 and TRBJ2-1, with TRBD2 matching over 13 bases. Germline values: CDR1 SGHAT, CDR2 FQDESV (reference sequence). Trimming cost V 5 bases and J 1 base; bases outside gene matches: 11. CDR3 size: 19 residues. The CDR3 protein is CASSRRLAGGPSSYNEQFF. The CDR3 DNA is TGTGCCAGCAGCCGCCGACTAGCGGGGGGCCCGTCGTCCTACAATGAGCAGTTCTTC. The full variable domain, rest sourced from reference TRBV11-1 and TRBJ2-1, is EAEVAQSPRYKITEKSQAVAFWCDPISGHATLYWYRQILGQGPELLVQFQDESVVDDSQLPKDRFSAERLKGVDSTLKIQPAELGDSAMYLCASSRRLAGGPSSYNEQFFGPGTRLTVL.

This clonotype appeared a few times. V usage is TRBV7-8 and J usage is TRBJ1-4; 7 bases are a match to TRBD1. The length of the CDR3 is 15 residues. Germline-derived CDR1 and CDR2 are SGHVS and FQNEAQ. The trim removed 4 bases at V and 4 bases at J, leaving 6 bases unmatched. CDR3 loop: CASSSQTGINEKLFF. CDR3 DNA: TGTGCCAGCAGCTCACAGACAGGGATTAATGAAAAACTGTTTTTT.

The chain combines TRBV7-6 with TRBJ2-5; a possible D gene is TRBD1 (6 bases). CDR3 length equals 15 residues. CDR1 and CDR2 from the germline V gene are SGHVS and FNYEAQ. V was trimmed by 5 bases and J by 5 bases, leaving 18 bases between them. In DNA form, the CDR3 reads TGTGCCAGCAGCCCTCAGAGGGGGAAACGGGAGACCCAGTACTTC. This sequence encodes CASSPQRGKRETQYF.

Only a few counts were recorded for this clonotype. The CDR3 nucleotides are TGCGCCAGCAGCCAAGATGGACGGACAAACACTGAAGCTTTCTTT. This sequence encodes CASSQDGRTNTEAFF. This chain connects TRBV4-1 to TRBJ1-1; weak D call: TRBD1 (5 bases). Germline V gene sequence: CDR1 MGHRA, CDR2 YSYEKL. The V and J ends lost 0 bases and 2 bases respectively, with 10 bases between them. The CDR3 has 15 residues.

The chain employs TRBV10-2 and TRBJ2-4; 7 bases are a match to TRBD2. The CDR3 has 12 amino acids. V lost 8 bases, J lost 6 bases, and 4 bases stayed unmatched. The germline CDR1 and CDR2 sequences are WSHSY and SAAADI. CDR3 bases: TGCGCCAGCTGGGGGGGAGGAAACATTCAGTACTTC. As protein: CASWGGGNIQYF.

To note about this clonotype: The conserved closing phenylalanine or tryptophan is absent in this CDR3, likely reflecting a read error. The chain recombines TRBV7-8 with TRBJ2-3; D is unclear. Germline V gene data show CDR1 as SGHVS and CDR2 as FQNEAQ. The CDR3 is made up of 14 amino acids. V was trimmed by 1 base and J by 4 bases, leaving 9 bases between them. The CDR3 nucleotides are TGTGCCAGCAGCTTAGTTCGTCTCGCAGATACGCAGTATGTT. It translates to CASSLVRLADTQYV.

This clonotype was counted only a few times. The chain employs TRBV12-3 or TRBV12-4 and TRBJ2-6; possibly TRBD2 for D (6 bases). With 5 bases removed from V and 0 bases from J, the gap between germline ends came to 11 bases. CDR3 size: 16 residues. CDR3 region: CASSPGLPSGANVLTF. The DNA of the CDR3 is TGTGCCAGCAGTCCGGGACTCCCCTCTGGGGCCAACGTCCTGACTTTC.

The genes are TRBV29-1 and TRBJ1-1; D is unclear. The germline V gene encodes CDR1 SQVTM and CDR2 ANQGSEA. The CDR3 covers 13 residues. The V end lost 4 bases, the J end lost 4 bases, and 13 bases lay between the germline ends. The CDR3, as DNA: TGCAGCGTTGGGTGGAGTGCGGGCACTGAAGCTTTCTTT. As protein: CSVGWSAGTEAFF.

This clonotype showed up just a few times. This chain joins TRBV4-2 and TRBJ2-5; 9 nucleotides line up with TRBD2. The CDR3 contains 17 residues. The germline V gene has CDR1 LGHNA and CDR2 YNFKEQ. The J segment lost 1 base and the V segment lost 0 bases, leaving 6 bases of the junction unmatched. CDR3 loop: CASSQEWLAGSQETQYF. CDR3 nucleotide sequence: TGTGCCAGCAGCCAAGAATGGCTAGCGGGGTCCCAAGAGACCCAGTACTTC.

CDR3 nucleotide sequence: TGTGCCAGCAGCCCTCAAATAGGAGGGACCAGCTCCTACAATGAGCAGTTCTTC. Amino acids: CASSPQIGGTSSYNEQFF. The V gene is TRBV7-6, the J gene TRBJ2-1, with D possibly being TRBD2 (6 bases). Germline V gene data show CDR1 as SGHVS and CDR2 as FNYEAQ. V lost 5 bases, J lost 0 bases, and 20 bases lay in between. This CDR3 spans 18 amino acids. The variable domain in full, with the rest retrieved from reference TRBV7-6 and TRBJ2-1, is GAGVSQSPRYKVTKRGQDVALRCDPISGHVSLYWYRQALGQGPEFLTYFNYEAQQDKSGLPNDRFSAERPEGSISTLTIQRTEQRDSAMYRCASSPQIGGTSSYNEQFFGPGTRLTVL.

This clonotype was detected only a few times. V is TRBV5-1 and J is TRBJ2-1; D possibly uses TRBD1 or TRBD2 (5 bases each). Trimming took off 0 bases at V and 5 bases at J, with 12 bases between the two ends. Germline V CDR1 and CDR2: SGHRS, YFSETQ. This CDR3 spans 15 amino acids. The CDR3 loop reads CASSLVSGPNNEQFF. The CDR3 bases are TGCGCCAGCAGCTTGGTATCGGGGCCCAACAATGAGCAGTTCTTC.

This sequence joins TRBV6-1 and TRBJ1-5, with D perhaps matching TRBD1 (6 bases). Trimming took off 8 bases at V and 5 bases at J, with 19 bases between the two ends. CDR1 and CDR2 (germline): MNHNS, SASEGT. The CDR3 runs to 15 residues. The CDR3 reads CASLGWDTEDQPQHF. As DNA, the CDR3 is TGTGCCAGCCTGGGTTGGGACACCGAGGATCAGCCCCAGCATTTT.

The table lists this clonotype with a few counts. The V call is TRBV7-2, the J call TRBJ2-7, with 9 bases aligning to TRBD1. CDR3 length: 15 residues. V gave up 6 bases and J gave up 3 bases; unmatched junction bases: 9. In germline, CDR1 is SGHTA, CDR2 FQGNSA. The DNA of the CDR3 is TGTGCCAGCAGACAACCGGGACAGGGTGTCTACGAGCAGTACTTC. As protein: CASRQPGQGVYEQYF.

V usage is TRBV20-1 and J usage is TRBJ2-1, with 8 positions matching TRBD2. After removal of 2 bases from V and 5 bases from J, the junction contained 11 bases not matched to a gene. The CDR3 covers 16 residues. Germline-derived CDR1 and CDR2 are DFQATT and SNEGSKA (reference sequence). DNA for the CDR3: TGCAGTGCTAGATGGGGGCGCGGGGGGAGCAACAATGAGCAGTTCTTC. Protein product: CSARWGRGGSNNEQFF.

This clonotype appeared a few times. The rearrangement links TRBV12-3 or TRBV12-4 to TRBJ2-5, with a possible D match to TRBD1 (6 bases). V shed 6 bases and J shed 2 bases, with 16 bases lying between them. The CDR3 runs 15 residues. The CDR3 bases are TGTGCCAGCAGCTACGACAGGAGACGACAAGAGACCCAGTACTTC. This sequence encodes CASSYDRRRQETQYF.

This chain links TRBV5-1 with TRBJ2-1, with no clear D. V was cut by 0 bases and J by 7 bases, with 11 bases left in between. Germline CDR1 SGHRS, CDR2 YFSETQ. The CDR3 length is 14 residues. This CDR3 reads CASSLVKVGNEQFF. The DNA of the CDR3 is TGCGCCAGCAGCTTGGTCAAGGTGGGGAATGAGCAGTTCTTC.

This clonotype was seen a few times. As DNA, the CDR3 is TGTGCCGGCGGGTCGGGGGCTGAAGCTTTCTTT. This encodes CAGGSGAEAFF. The chain couples TRBV4-2 to TRBJ1-1; D is perhaps TRBD1 (5 bases). The CDR3 loop spans 11 amino acids. Germline V gene sequence: CDR1 LGHNA, CDR2 YNFKEQ. V lost 11 bases and J lost 6, with 13 bases in between.

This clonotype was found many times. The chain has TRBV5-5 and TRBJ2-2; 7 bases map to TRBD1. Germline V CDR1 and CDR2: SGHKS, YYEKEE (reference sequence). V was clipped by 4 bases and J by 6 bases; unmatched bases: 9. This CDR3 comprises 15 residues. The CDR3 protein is CASSRQGPLPGELFF. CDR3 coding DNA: TGTGCCAGCAGCCGACAGGGACCTCTCCCCGGGGAGCTGTTTTTT.

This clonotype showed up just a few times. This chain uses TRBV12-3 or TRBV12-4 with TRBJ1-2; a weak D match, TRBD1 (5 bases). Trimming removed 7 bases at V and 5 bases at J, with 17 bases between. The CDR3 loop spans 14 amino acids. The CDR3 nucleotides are TGTGCCAGCACCAACGGTCAGGGCCGGTATGGCTACACCTTC. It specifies CASTNGQGRYGYTF.

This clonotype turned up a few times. CDR3 residues: CASSFPGQGPNQPQHF. The CDR3 DNA is TGTGCCAGCAGTTTCCCGGGACAGGGCCCCAATCAGCCCCAGCATTTT. This sequence joins TRBV12-3 or TRBV12-4 and TRBJ1-5, with 9 bases identical to TRBD1. J gave up 3 bases and V 3 bases, and 6 bases lay outside the gene matches. The CDR3 consists of 16 residues.